The text below deals with one T cell receptor (beta chain). With 5 bases clipped from V and 9 bases from J, the junction kept 6 bases outside the gene matches. The CDR3 spans 15 residues. Germline CDR1 SGHTA, CDR2 FQGNSA. The data are from a study of blood T cell repertoires in COVID-19. Participants were aged roughly 18 to 100 years from around 24 US areas. In assigning cohorts, the study relied on participant-reported clinical history. The data were produced by immunoSEQ multiplex PCR, yet TCRdb's version contains in-frame clones alone and is incomplete. The sample gives hundreds of thousands of clones, around four fifths of which show up once; roughly 4% is in the top ten.

The TCR comes from a man aged 25 to 40 with acute COVID-19. V usage is TRBV7-2 and J usage is TRBJ1-6; 11 bases agree with TRBD1. Material: PBMCs or T cells enriched from blood (not recorded which). CDR3 amino acids: CASSRDRGEGSPLHF. The CDR3 DNA is TGTGCCAGCAGCCGGGACAGGGGGGAGGGTTCACCCCTCCACTTT.